These 30 T cell receptor beta chains were all obtained from the same sample, sequenced in a study of blood T cell repertoires in COVID-19. Libraries were prepared by immunoSEQ multiplex PCR; TCRdb keeps only in-frame clonotypes and omits some of them. The sample lists 380,000 or so clones, about 86% seen once, with around 7.4% in the top ten. Specimen: peripheral blood. These receptors all come from a woman aged 60-75 years with COVID-19, enrolled during active disease.

This sequence joins TRBV30 and TRBJ1-6, with 9 bases matching TRBD1. This CDR3 has 17 amino acids. Trimming removed 2 bases from V and 4 bases from J; junction bases left unmatched: 9. Looked up from germline, CDR1 is GTSNPN and CDR2 is SVGIG (reference sequence). CDR3 loop: CAWSTARTGAYNSPLHF. The CDR3, as DNA: TGTGCCTGGAGTACGGCCAGGACAGGGGCGTATAATTCACCCCTCCACTTT.

The genes are TRBV9 and TRBJ2-3; 9 positions match TRBD2. Germline CDR1 SGDLS, CDR2 YYNGEE. With V trimmed by 4 bases and J by 2 bases, 5 bases remained unmatched. The CDR3 loop spans 15 amino acids. CDR3 in DNA: TGTGCCAGCAGCCCAAGGACTAGCGCCACAGATACGCAGTATTTT. This gives the protein CASSPRTSATDTQYF.

The chain uses TRBV11-2 and TRBJ1-2; no definite D call. CDR3 length: 12 residues. The V gene lost 2 bases and the J gene lost 5 bases, with 6 bases spanning the gap. Germline V lookup: CDR1 SGHAT, CDR2 FQNNGV. CDR3 residues: CASSLRGYGYTF. Here the CDR3 DNA reads TGTGCCAGCAGCTTACGAGGTTATGGCTACACCTTC.

This clone was found once. This CDR3 reads CASSLGTGTTPPLHF. The CDR3 coding sequence is TGTGCCAGCAGCTTGGGGACAGGGACTACTCCACCCCTCCACTTT. The chain links TRBV5-6 to TRBJ1-6; 8 nucleotides align to TRBD1. This CDR3 has 15 amino acids. V lost 0 bases, J lost 11 bases, and 7 bases stayed unmatched. CDR1 is SGHDT, CDR2 YYEEEE, per germline.

The table lists this clone with a few counts. The rearrangement joins TRBV4-2 to TRBJ2-7, with D possibly being TRBD2 (5 bases). CDR3 length: 12 residues. V lost 0 bases and J lost 7, with 7 bases in between. CDR1 and CDR2 from the germline V gene are LGHNA and YNFKEQ. CDR3 nucleotides: TGTGCCAGCAGCCAAGACGGGAAAGAGCAGTACTTC. It is translated as CASSQDGKEQYF.

Notes on this clone: One end of the junction does not line up with germline, which may come from a read error. This chain's CDR3 is CASRLAGNTEAFF. CDR3 coding DNA: TGTGCCAGCAGATTGGCAGGGAACACTGAAGCTTTCTTT. The V and J genes are TRBV5-6 and TRBJ1-1; D gene unclear. Germline CDR1 is SGHDT and CDR2 is YYEEEE. CDR3 size: 13 residues.

This rearrangement joins TRBV11-2 to TRBJ2-2; D is ambiguous. Trimming cost V 2 bases and J 4 bases, with 14 bases left between them. CDR1 is SGHAT and CDR2 is FQNNGV in the germline V gene. The CDR3 length is 16 residues. CDR3 bases: TGTGCCAGCAGCTTATATCACAACCAGATCACCGGGGAGCTGTTTTTT. Its translation is CASSLYHNQITGELFF.

A few counts support this clone. The chain couples TRBV7-8 to TRBJ1-5; tentatively, D is TRBD1 (6 bases). Germline CDR1 reads SGHVS; CDR2 reads FQNEAQ. The CDR3 runs 13 residues. Trimming took 1 base from V and 8 from J, leaving 9 bases between them. DNA for the CDR3: TGTGCCAGCAGCTTAGGAGGGGACAAGCCCCAGCATTTT. Protein product: CASSLGGDKPQHF.

V usage is TRBV5-4 and J usage is TRBJ1-2, with D perhaps matching TRBD1 (5 bases). CDR1 SGHNT and CDR2 YYREEE come from the germline V gene (reference sequence). The ends were cut back, 4 bases at V and 7 bases at J, with 17 bases in the middle. The CDR3 covers 14 residues. CDR3 nucleotides: TGTGCCAGCAGCCCGGACAACGGGAGCCCTGGCTACACCTTC. Its translation is CASSPDNGSPGYTF. The full variable domain, in which reference TRBV5-4 and TRBJ1-2 provide the parts outside the CDR3, is ETGVTQSPTHLIKTRGQQVTLRCSSQSGHNTVSWYQQALGQGPQFIFQYYREEENGRGNFPPRFSGLQFPNYSSELNVNALELDDSALYLCASSPDNGSPGYTFGSGTRLTVV.

This clone appeared a few times. V and J are TRBV7-2 and TRBJ2-7; TRBD1 aligns across 8 bases. CDR1 SGHTA and CDR2 FQGNSA come from the germline V gene. The V gene end was trimmed by 4 bases and the J gene end by 6 bases; junction bases not matched to a gene: 11. This CDR3 has 15 residues. The CDR3 region has the DNA TGTGCCAGCAGCTCAAGGACAGGGCCCCTAGCCGAGCAGTACTTC. The encoded protein is CASSSRTGPLAEQYF.

V usage is TRBV4-1 and J usage is TRBJ1-1; D is perhaps TRBD1 (6 bases). Trimming shortened V by 0 bases and J by 4 bases, and 18 bases separated the two germline ends. The CDR3 has 17 amino acids. Germline lookup yields CDR1 MGHRA and CDR2 YSYEKL. This CDR3 reads CASSQDWGGTKGTEAFF. The DNA for the CDR3 is TGCGCCAGCAGCCAAGATTGGGGAGGGACAAAGGGCACTGAAGCTTTCTTT.

The chain recombines TRBV7-2 with TRBJ2-2; 7 bases align to TRBD1. Germline CDR1 reads SGHTA; CDR2 reads FQGNSA. V trimming: 5 bases; J trimming: 4 bases; junction bases outside the gene matches: 7. The CDR3 extends over 15 amino acids. The CDR3 coding sequence is TGTGCCAGCAGCGGTACAGGGGCACGCACCGGGGAGCTGTTTTTT. This codes for CASSGTGARTGELFF.

This rearrangement joins TRBV5-1 to TRBJ2-3, with 9 positions matching TRBD2. This CDR3 spans 16 amino acids. Germline V gene data show CDR1 as SGHRS and CDR2 as YFSETQ. V trimming: 4 bases; J trimming: 2 bases; junction bases outside the gene matches: 8. The CDR3 nucleotides are TGCGCCAGCAGCCCTAGAGCGGGGGGAGTCACAGATACGCAGTATTTT. This encodes CASSPRAGGVTDTQYF.

The chain recombines TRBV19 with TRBJ1-4, with D tentatively TRBD1 (6 bases). Germline CDR1 is LNHDA and CDR2 is SQIVND (reference sequence). Deletions cut 3 bases from V and 7 bases from J, with 15 bases between. CDR3 size: 15 residues. In nucleotides, the CDR3 is TGTGCCAGTAGTATTGGGAACCAAGGGGGTGAAAAACTGTTTTTT. The encoded protein is CASSIGNQGGEKLFF.

DNA for the CDR3: TGTGCCAGCTACCGGACTAGCGGGGCCCTCAATGAGCAGTTCTTC. It specifies CASYRTSGALNEQFF. The chain couples TRBV18 to TRBJ2-1; 12 positions match TRBD2. Unmatched junction bases numbered 7, after V lost 7 bases and J lost 6 bases. The length of the CDR3 is 15 residues. CDR1 and CDR2 (germline): KGHSH, LQKENI.

This chain uses TRBV5-6 with TRBJ2-7; 8 bases map to TRBD1. Germline CDR1 and CDR2: SGHDT and YYEEEE. The CDR3 is made up of 14 amino acids. The V gene end was trimmed by 4 bases and the J gene end by 4 bases; junction bases not matched to a gene: 7. CDR3 protein: CASSPDRAVYEQYF. The DNA of the CDR3 is TGTGCCAGCAGCCCGGACAGGGCCGTTTACGAGCAGTACTTC.

The chain is built from TRBV7-3 and TRBJ2-3; D ambiguous. Germline V lookup: CDR1 SGHTA, CDR2 FQGTGA. This CDR3 contains 14 residues. V dropped 0 bases and J dropped 0 bases, with 4 bases sitting between them. The CDR3 region has the DNA TGTGCCAGCAGCTTAACCGGTAGCACAGATACGCAGTATTTT. Translating gives CASSLTGSTDTQYF.

The rearrangement uses TRBV2 and TRBJ2-2, with 8 nucleotides matching TRBD2. The germline V gene has CDR1 SNHLY and CDR2 FYNNEI. This CDR3 has 16 amino acids. Trimming cost V 7 bases and J 2 bases; bases outside gene matches: 9. This CDR3 is CASTASSGYNTGELFF. CDR3 nucleotides: TGTGCCAGCACTGCCTCTAGCGGGTATAACACCGGGGAGCTGTTTTTT.

The CDR3 DNA reads TGTGCCAGCAGCTTGAACCGGGACAGCAATGAGCAGTTCTTC. It specifies CASSLNRDSNEQFF. This chain joins TRBV7-2 and TRBJ2-1; 7 bases match TRBD1. The CDR3 length is 14 residues. Germline V lookup: CDR1 SGHTA, CDR2 FQGNSA. After removal of 3 bases from V and 6 bases from J, the junction contained 5 bases not matched to a gene.

This clone appeared a few times. The chain couples TRBV5-6 to TRBJ1-5, with D unresolved. This CDR3 has 16 amino acids. Trimming took 1 base from V and 7 from J, leaving 18 bases between them. The germline V gene has CDR1 SGHDT and CDR2 YYEEEE. The CDR3 bases are TGTGCCAGCAGCTTGTGGCGGAGGGATTCAGGCCAGCCCCAGCATTTT. Its protein product is CASSLWRRDSGQPQHF. The variable domain in full, with the rest retrieved from reference TRBV5-6 and TRBJ1-5, is DAGVTQSPTHLIKTRGQQVTLRCSPKSGHDTVSWYQQALGQGPQFIFQYYEEEERQRGNFPDRFSGHQFPNYSSELNVNALLLGDSALYLCASSLWRRDSGQPQHFGDGTRLSIL.

The rearrangement joins TRBV6-1 to TRBJ2-7, with 7 positions matching TRBD1. CDR1 and CDR2 from the germline V gene are MNHNS and SASEGT. This CDR3 contains 12 residues. The trim removed 5 bases at V and 7 bases at J, leaving 5 bases unmatched. In nucleotides, the CDR3 is TGTGCCAGCAGTTCCGACAGGGTGGAGCAGTACTTC. Translating gives CASSSDRVEQYF.

The V call is TRBV3-1 (or the pseudogene TRBV3-2), the J call TRBJ2-5; 9 positions match TRBD1. The V and J ends lost 0 bases and 2 bases, in that order; junction bases with no gene match: 4. The germline V gene encodes CDR1 LGHDT and CDR2 YNNKEL (reference sequence). This CDR3 contains 16 residues. The CDR3 loop is CASSQDRGTGQETQYF. CDR3 nucleotides: TGTGCCAGCAGCCAAGATAGGGGGACAGGGCAAGAGACCCAGTACTTC.

This clone is a singleton in its sample. V gene TRBV11-2 combines with J gene TRBJ2-1; D perhaps matches TRBD2 (7 bases). This CDR3 is 16 amino acids long. The germline V gene has CDR1 SGHAT and CDR2 FQNNGV. V was pared by 1 base and J by 2 bases, with 12 bases between. The CDR3 is CASSLVPGGPYNEQFF. The CDR3 DNA reads TGTGCCAGCAGCTTAGTTCCGGGGGGCCCCTACAATGAGCAGTTCTTC.

On this clone itself: At one of its ends the junction is not consistent with the germline gene, which may arise from a read error. The V call is TRBV13, the J call TRBJ2-1; D remains ambiguous. Germline-derived CDR1 and CDR2 are PRHDT and FYEKMQ (reference sequence). The CDR3 consists of 12 residues. The DNA of the CDR3 is TGTGCCAGCAGCTTATGGCCTATGGCAGCGATCTTC. Its translation: CASSLWPMAAIF. Full variable domain (rest looked up from reference TRBV13 and TRBJ2-1): AAGVIQSPRHLIKEKRETATLKCYPIPRHDTVYWYQQGPGQDPQFLISFYEKMQSDKGSIPDRFSAQQFSDYHSELNMSSLELGDSALYFCASSLWPMAAIFGPGTRLTVL.

This clone was seen a handful of times. The sample contains more than one DNA sequence encoding this CDR3. The V gene is TRBV18, the J gene TRBJ1-3; maybe TRBD1 (6 bases). Deletions cut 6 bases from V and 0 bases from J, with 12 bases between. The germline V gene has CDR1 KGHSH and CDR2 LQKENI. The CDR3 spans 15 residues. CDR3 sequence: CASSWDTSSGNTIYF. The CDR3 region has the DNA TGTGCCAGCTCTTGGGACACGTCCTCTGGAAACACCATATATTTT.

The chain links TRBV16 to TRBJ2-7; D perhaps matches TRBD2 (6 bases). CDR1 is KGHSY and CDR2 is FQNENV in the germline V gene. V dropped 0 bases and J dropped 0 bases, with 12 bases sitting between them. The CDR3 contains 16 residues. The CDR3 here is CASSQSAGGSSYEQYF. CDR3 in DNA: TGTGCCAGCAGCCAATCGGCTGGGGGGAGCTCCTACGAGCAGTACTTC.

This chain links TRBV30 with TRBJ2-3; no clear D. CDR1 and CDR2 from the germline V gene are GTSNPN and SVGIG (reference sequence). This CDR3 region has 14 residues. The V and J ends lost 0 bases and 2 bases respectively, with 9 bases between them. The CDR3 is CAWSVPSITDTQYF. CDR3 DNA sequence: TGTGCCTGGAGTGTCCCTTCTATCACAGATACGCAGTATTTT.

V gene TRBV2 combines with J gene TRBJ1-4, with TRBD1 as a possible D gene (6 bases). Looked up from germline, CDR1 is SNHLY and CDR2 is FYNNEI. Trimming removed 4 bases from V and 5 bases from J, with 11 bases in between. CDR3 length: 14 residues. CDR3 in DNA: TGTGCCAGCAGTGTCACCACAGGGAATGAAAAACTGTTTTTT. Its translation: CASSVTTGNEKLFF.

J is TRBJ1-2 and V is TRBV5-1, with D possibly matching TRBD1 (5 bases). Germline CDR1 and CDR2: SGHRS and YFSETQ. V dropped 1 base and J dropped 8 bases, with 18 bases sitting between them. This CDR3 spans 15 amino acids. This chain's CDR3 is CASSLSAPGPRGYTF. CDR3 bases: TGCGCCAGCAGCTTGTCAGCGCCAGGGCCTCGGGGCTACACCTTC.

The chain combines TRBV6-5 with TRBJ2-7; the match to TRBD1 covers 9 bases. The germline CDR1 and CDR2 sequences are MNHEY and SVGAGI. The CDR3 consists of 15 residues. Unmatched junction bases numbered 9, after V lost 5 bases and J lost 4 bases. Here the CDR3 DNA reads TGTGCCAGCAGTCAACAGGGGGCCCCTTTATACGAGCAGTACTTC. It encodes CASSQQGAPLYEQYF.